This T cell receptor beta chain comes out of a study of identical twins. V lost 7 bases to trimming and J lost 2 bases, with 17 bases between them. Germline lookup yields CDR1 SGHDN and CDR2 FVKESK. This CDR3 is 15 amino acids long. TCRdb re-called the 5' RACE reads through MiXCR, storing one row per CDR3 protein. The table has approximately 230,000 distinct CDR3 sequences, around an eighth seen once. The sequenced sample consisted of memory (CD45RO+) T cells sorted from blood. The sequence was obtained from a woman younger than 30 in good health. The J gene is TRBJ1-1, the V gene TRBV14; D gene uncertain. The CDR3 DNA reads as TGTGCCAGCACACCTAGACGGTCCTCTAACACTGAAGCTTTCTTT. It specifies CASTPRRSSNTEAFF.